The clone carrying this TCR beta chain has only a few counts. TCRdb's table, derived via immunoSEQ multiplex PCR, lists solely in-frame clones and lacks some. The data contain 350,000 to 400,000 clones, approximately 89% of them singletons. The record originates from a study of Ad26.COV2.S vaccination and SARS-CoV-2 variants. About the study: This donor came from the COV1001 trial of Ad26.COV2.S.

Treatment denoted: some 20 received Ad26.COV2.S at low or high dose, single or two shots; 5 received placebo; per-sample allocation not given. The samples were gathered on day 63 after the first injection of vaccine or placebo. This TCR came from a person aged 18-60 years who received the Ad26.COV2.S COVID-19 vaccine or a placebo. This specimen consisted of peripheral blood, obtained in a trial of Ad26.COV2.S vaccine versus placebo.

The chain's CDR3 is CASSHHQGGTEAFF. The CDR3 DNA sequence: TGCGCCAGCAGCCATCACCAGGGGGGCACTGAAGCTTTCTTT. This rearrangement joins TRBV4-1 to TRBJ1-1, with 7 bases identical to TRBD1. Germline CDR1 MGHRA, CDR2 YSYEKL. The CDR3 runs to 14 residues. With 3 bases clipped from V and 4 bases from J, the junction kept 5 bases outside the gene matches.